Listed here are 17 T cell receptor beta chains from one sample, sequenced in a study of shared clonotypes between healthy human individuals. In the naive CD8 group, cells lacked CD45RO and were positively selected for CCR7, so terminally differentiated effector memory CD45RA+ cells were left out. Clones were read by immunoSEQ multiplex PCR, and TCRdb kept only the in-frame ones, dropping some. The sample has hundreds of thousands of clones; about 95% are singletons. Sequencing input: naive CD8+ T cells sorted from blood. These receptors were obtained from a woman in her 30s in good health.

This chain connects TRBV2 to TRBJ1-3; tentative D call: TRBD1 (6 bases). Germline values: CDR1 SNHLY, CDR2 FYNNEI. The CDR3 contains 16 residues. V lost 4 bases and J 0 bases, leaving 13 bases between the germline ends. The CDR3 spells CASSVSGASSGNTIYF. For the CDR3, the DNA is TGTGCCAGCAGTGTGTCAGGGGCGAGCTCTGGAAACACCATATATTTT.

Worth noting for this clone: The sample holds other DNA sequences that translate to the same CDR3. The rearrangement uses TRBV2 and TRBJ2-1, with D possibly matching TRBD2 (6 bases). Germline V gene data show CDR1 as SNHLY and CDR2 as FYNNEI. V was shortened by 6 bases and J by 0 bases, with 12 bases between the two germline ends. The CDR3 consists of 15 residues. The CDR3 region has the DNA TGTGCCAGCAGGGAGGGGCTGAGCTCCTACAATGAGCAGTTCTTC. The encoded protein is CASREGLSSYNEQFF.

The chain joins TRBV7-6 to TRBJ2-2; perhaps TRBD1 as D (8 bases). Trimming removed 1 base from V and 3 bases from J, with 24 bases in between. The length of the CDR3 is 20 residues. Germline CDR1 reads SGHVS; CDR2 reads FNYEAQ. The CDR3, as DNA: TGTGCCAGCAGCTTAGGGACAGGGAGGAATGCGGGAGCGGACACCGGGGAGCTGTTTTTT. This codes for CASSLGTGRNAGADTGELFF. The full variable domain, rest sourced from reference TRBV7-6 and TRBJ2-2, is GAGVSQSPRYKVTKRGQDVALRCDPISGHVSLYWYRQALGQGPEFLTYFNYEAQQDKSGLPNDRFSAERPEGSISTLTIQRTEQRDSAMYRCASSLGTGRNAGADTGELFFGEGSRLTVL.

The chain employs TRBV28 and TRBJ1-6; unclear D gene. This CDR3 spans 15 amino acids. With 1 base removed from V and 7 bases from J, the gap between germline ends came to 11 bases. Germline assignment: CDR1 MDHEN and CDR2 SYDVKM. CDR3 amino acids: CASSLFRIGNSPLHF. In DNA, the CDR3 is TGTGCCAGCAGTTTATTTAGGATCGGGAATTCACCCCTCCACTTT.

The V gene is TRBV9, the J gene TRBJ2-3; unclear D gene. Germline-derived CDR1 and CDR2 are SGDLS and YYNGEE. V was trimmed by 3 bases and J by 3 bases, leaving 11 bases between them. The CDR3 is 14 amino acids. CDR3: CASSGVGWTDTQYF. The CDR3 DNA reads TGTGCCAGCAGCGGCGTTGGTTGGACAGATACGCAGTATTTT.

The V gene is TRBV4-1, the J gene TRBJ2-7; D may be TRBD1 or TRBD2 (5 bases each). This CDR3 contains 14 residues. Looked up from germline, CDR1 is MGHRA and CDR2 is YSYEKL. V lost 1 base and J lost 1, with 8 bases in between. CDR3 nucleotide sequence: TGCGCCAGCAGCCAAGGGGACGGATCCTACGAGCAGTACTTC. Protein sequence: CASSQGDGSYEQYF.

This chain connects TRBV27 to TRBJ2-1, with a tentative D call TRBD2 (5 bases). The CDR3 extends over 12 amino acids. Trimming left V 8 bases short and J 6 bases short, with 11 bases between. The V gene's germline CDR1 is MNHEY and CDR2 SMNVEV (reference sequence). Here the CDR3 reads CASVGGPNEQFF. DNA for the CDR3: TGTGCCAGCGTAGGAGGCCCCAATGAGCAGTTCTTC.

The chain combines TRBV6-5 with TRBJ1-1, with D unresolved. The ends were cut back, 7 bases at V and 3 bases at J, with 18 bases in the middle. The CDR3 is 15 residues long. Per the germline V gene, CDR1 is MNHEY and CDR2 is SVGAGI. As DNA, the CDR3 is TGTGCCAGCACCTCAGCCTTAGGACTTTACACTGAAGCTTTCTTT. Amino acids: CASTSALGLYTEAFF.

The chain recombines TRBV7-8 with TRBJ2-1; 10 bases agree with TRBD1. The CDR3 covers 15 residues. The V segment lost 1 base and the J segment 7 bases; nucleotides outside the gene matches: 4. CDR1 SGHVS and CDR2 FQNEAQ come from the germline V gene. This CDR3 reads CASSLGTGGTNEQFF. CDR3 nucleotides: TGTGCCAGCAGCTTAGGGACAGGGGGAACTAATGAGCAGTTCTTC.

The chain is built from TRBV27 and TRBJ1-1; 7 bases are shared with TRBD1. Germline CDR1 is MNHEY and CDR2 is SMNVEV (reference sequence). The CDR3 covers 15 residues. Germline trimming cut 3 bases from V and 6 bases from J; bases unmatched to any gene: 10. CDR3 DNA sequence: TGTGCCAGCAGTTTGAGCACGACAGGGTATTCTGAAGCTTTCTTT. It is translated as CASSLSTTGYSEAFF.

This chain joins TRBV29-1 and TRBJ1-3; D not resolved. The V gene lost 0 bases and the J gene lost 6 bases, with 15 bases spanning the gap. Germline V gene data show CDR1 as SQVTM and CDR2 as ANQGSEA. The CDR3 covers 15 residues. The CDR3 coding sequence is TGCAGCGTTGAAGATCTCTCTCGGCAGGCAAACACCATATATTTT. Residues: CSVEDLSRQANTIYF.

This chain uses TRBV14 with TRBJ2-1; TRBD1 aligns across 9 bases. From germline, CDR1 is SGHDN and CDR2 FVKESK. The CDR3 runs 14 residues. V was pared by 5 bases and J by 5 bases, with 4 bases of the junction left unmatched. CDR3 region: CASSWTGDHNEQFF. The CDR3 DNA is TGTGCCAGCAGCTGGACAGGGGACCACAATGAGCAGTTCTTC.

The V gene is TRBV27, the J gene TRBJ1-1; D may be TRBD1 (5 bases). Per germline, CDR1 MNHEY and CDR2 SMNVEV (reference sequence). The V end was cut by 3 bases, the J end by 1 base, with 15 bases between. The CDR3 runs 16 residues. CDR3 coding DNA: TGTGCCAGCAGTTTTTTCCCGGGACGGACGAACACTGAAGCTTTCTTT. Protein sequence: CASSFFPGRTNTEAFF.

V is TRBV11-3 and J is TRBJ2-1; 7 bases line up with TRBD2. The germline V gene has CDR1 SGHNT and CDR2 YENEEA. The CDR3 is 16 residues long. V was clipped by 2 bases and J by 3 bases; unmatched bases: 7. The CDR3 sequence is CASSLLLAENYNEQFF. Here the CDR3 DNA reads TGTGCCAGCAGCTTACTGCTAGCGGAGAACTACAATGAGCAGTTCTTC.

As to this clone: The sample holds other DNA sequences that translate to the same CDR3. The V call is TRBV5-4, the J call TRBJ1-4; no clear D. Trimming stripped 0 bases from V and 6 bases from J, with 6 bases between. This CDR3 has 13 amino acids. Germline lookup yields CDR1 SGHNT and CDR2 YYREEE (reference sequence). The CDR3 DNA reads TGTGCCAGCAGCTTGGAAAGAGATGAAAAACTGTTTTTT. Protein sequence: CASSLERDEKLFF. The whole variable domain, filled in from reference TRBV5-4 and TRBJ1-4, reads ETGVTQSPTHLIKTRGQQVTLRCSSQSGHNTVSWYQQALGQGPQFIFQYYREEENGRGNFPPRFSGLQFPNYSSELNVNALELDDSALYLCASSLERDEKLFFGSGTQLSVL.

The V and J genes are TRBV5-6 and TRBJ1-2; maybe TRBD1 (5 bases). Looked up from germline, CDR1 is SGHDT and CDR2 is YYEEEE. V shed 4 bases and J shed 4 bases, with 17 bases lying between them. The CDR3 spans 15 residues. The CDR3 spells CASSGTGTLGYGYTF. The CDR3 coding sequence is TGTGCCAGCAGCGGAACAGGTACACTAGGCTATGGCTACACCTTC.

In nucleotides, the CDR3 is TGTGCCAGCAGTGAACAGGGGATTTACAATGAGCAGTTCTTC. It codes for CASSEQGIYNEQFF. The chain employs TRBV27 and TRBJ2-1; 7 positions match TRBD1. Germline lookup yields CDR1 MNHEY and CDR2 SMNVEV (reference sequence). The CDR3 consists of 14 residues. The ends lost 5 bases at V and 4 bases at J; junction bases unmatched: 5.